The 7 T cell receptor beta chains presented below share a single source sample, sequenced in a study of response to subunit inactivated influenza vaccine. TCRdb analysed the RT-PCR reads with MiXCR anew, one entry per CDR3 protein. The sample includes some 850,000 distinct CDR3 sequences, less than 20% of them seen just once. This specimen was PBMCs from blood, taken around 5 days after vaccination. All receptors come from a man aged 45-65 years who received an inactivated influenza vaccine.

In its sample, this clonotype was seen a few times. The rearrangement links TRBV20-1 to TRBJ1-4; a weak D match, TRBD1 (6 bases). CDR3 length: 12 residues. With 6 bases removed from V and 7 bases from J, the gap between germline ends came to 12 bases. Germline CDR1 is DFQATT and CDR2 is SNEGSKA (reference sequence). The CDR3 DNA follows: TGCAGTGCCAAGGGGGATCCTGAAAAACTGTTTTTT. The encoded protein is CSAKGDPEKLFF.

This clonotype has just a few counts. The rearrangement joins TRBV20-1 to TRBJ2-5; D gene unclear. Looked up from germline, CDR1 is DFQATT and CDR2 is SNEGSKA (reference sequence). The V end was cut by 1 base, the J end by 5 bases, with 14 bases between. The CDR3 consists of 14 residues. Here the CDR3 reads CSARVPTMGETQYF. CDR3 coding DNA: TGCAGTGCTAGAGTCCCGACCATGGGGGAGACCCAGTACTTC.

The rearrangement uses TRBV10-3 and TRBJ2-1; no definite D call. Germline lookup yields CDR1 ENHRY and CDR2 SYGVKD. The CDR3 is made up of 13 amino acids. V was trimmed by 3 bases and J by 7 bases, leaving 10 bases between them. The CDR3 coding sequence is TGTGCCATCAGTGAAGGCGGCGTGAATGAGCAGTTCTTC. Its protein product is CAISEGGVNEQFF.

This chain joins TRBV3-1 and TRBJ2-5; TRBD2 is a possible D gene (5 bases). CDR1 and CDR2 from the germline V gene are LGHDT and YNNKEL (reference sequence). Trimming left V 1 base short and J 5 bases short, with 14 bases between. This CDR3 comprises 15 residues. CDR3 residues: CASSQGPTRGETQYF. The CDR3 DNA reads TGTGCCAGCAGCCAAGGTCCGACTCGGGGTGAGACCCAGTACTTC.

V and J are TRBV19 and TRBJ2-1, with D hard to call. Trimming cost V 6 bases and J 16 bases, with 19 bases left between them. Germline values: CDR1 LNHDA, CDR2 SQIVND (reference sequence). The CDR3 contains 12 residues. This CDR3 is CASSPSYNERFF. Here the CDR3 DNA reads TGTGCCAGTAGCCCTTCATACAATGAGCGTTTCTTC. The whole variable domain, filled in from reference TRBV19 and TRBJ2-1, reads DGGITQSPKYLFRKEGQNVTLSCEQNLNHDAMYWYRQDPGQGLRLIYYSQIVNDFQKGDIAEGYSVSREKKESFPLTVTSAQKNPTAFYLCASSPSYNERFFGPGTRLTVL.

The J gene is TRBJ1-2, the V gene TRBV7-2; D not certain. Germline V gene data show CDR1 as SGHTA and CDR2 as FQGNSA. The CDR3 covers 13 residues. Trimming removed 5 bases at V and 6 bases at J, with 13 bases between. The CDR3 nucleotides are TGTGCCAGCAGCCGAGGGTCTCGGGATGGCTACACCTTC. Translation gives CASSRGSRDGYTF.

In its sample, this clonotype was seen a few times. The CDR3 sequence is CASASSTGRTDTQYF. DNA of the CDR3: TGTGCCAGCGCTAGCTCGACAGGCCGCACAGATACGCAGTATTTT. The chain uses TRBV5-5 and TRBJ2-3; TRBD1 is a possible D gene (6 bases). The V gene lost 7 bases and the J gene lost 1 base, with 16 bases spanning the gap. This CDR3 has 15 residues. Germline V CDR1 and CDR2: SGHKS, YYEKEE (reference sequence).